This TCR beta chain emerged from a study of T cell changes during pregnancy in multiple sclerosis. Assay: immunoSEQ multiplex PCR; the TCRdb copy retains only in-frame clones and omits some. The sample contains about 32,000 clones, roughly nine tenths of which appear only once. Trimming cost V 4 bases and J 2 bases; bases outside gene matches: 6. CDR3 length equals 15 residues. Germline CDR1 SGHVS, CDR2 FNYEAQ. The genes are TRBV7-6 and TRBJ2-7, with 9 bases aligning to TRBD1. The clonotype was recovered from a female donor with multiple sclerosis, enrolled in a pregnancy study. The source was CD8+ T cells from peripheral blood mononuclear cells, collected in the second trimester of pregnancy. This chain's CDR3 is CASSSAHRGPYEQYF. Here the CDR3 DNA reads TGTGCCAGCAGCTCAGCTCACAGGGGGCCCTACGAGCAGTACTTC.